The entry that follows covers one TCR beta chain sequence. The antigen remains unidentified. Each CDR3 protein is one row after TCRdb ran MiXCR on the RT-PCR reads. Counted here are approximately 570,000 distinct CDR3 sequences, 6.5% to 8% occurring once; the ten biggest clones make up approximately 13%. The germline gives CDR1 SEHNR, CDR2 FQNEAQ (reference sequence). With 3 bases clipped from V and 6 bases from J, the junction kept 4 bases outside the gene matches. This CDR3 has 14 amino acids. This specimen comes from a study of response to subunit inactivated influenza vaccine. Whole-study results and caveats: Authors suggested each seasonal influenza vaccination recruits few new T cells.

This sequence was found in a man aged 45 to 70 who received an inactivated influenza vaccine. The sample in question was PBMCs from blood, obtained 23 months after vaccination. The chain employs TRBV7-9 and TRBJ2-1; 8 bases fit TRBD2. The CDR3 is CASSLAGGTNEQFF. CDR3 DNA: TGTGCCAGCAGCTTGGCGGGGGGCACCAATGAGCAGTTCTTC.